What follows are 15 T cell receptor beta chains derived from one specimen sequenced in a study of T cell repertoires in cytomegalovirus infection. MiXCR was run by TCRdb on the reads, yielding one entry per CDR3 protein. The data contain fewer than 300,000 distinct CDR3 sequences, more than 20% of them singletons. Sequenced: PBMCs. The receptors were gathered from a human donor in good health (CMV status not recorded). Some clones in this sample may be carry-over from other donors' samples.

A single count supports this clonotype. Given the absence of the conserved phenylalanine or tryptophan at the CDR3 end, a read error is likely. The chain carries TRBV6-6 and TRBJ2-7; a weak D match, TRBD1 (6 bases). This CDR3 region has 15 residues. Germline V gives CDR1 MNHNY, CDR2 SVGAGI (reference sequence). The germline V and J ends were trimmed by 0 bases and 3 bases, with 12 bases remaining between them. CDR3 region: CASSYSTGRVYEQYL. In DNA form, the CDR3 reads TGTGCCAGCAGTTACTCGACAGGCAGGGTCTACGAGCAGTACTTA.

This clonotype has a count of ten or more. This chain connects TRBV7-2 to TRBJ2-7; TRBD2 aligns across 10 bases. Germline loops: CDR1 SGHTA, CDR2 FQGNSA. CDR3 length: 15 residues. After removal of 2 bases from V and 1 base from J, the junction contained 2 bases not matched to a gene. The CDR3 DNA is TGTGCCAGCAGCTTAACTAGCGGGATGTCCTACGAGCAGTACTTC. It specifies CASSLTSGMSYEQYF.

The chain carries TRBV7-6 and TRBJ2-1; TRBD1 matches at 12 bases. CDR3 length: 15 residues. Per germline, CDR1 SGHVS and CDR2 FNYEAQ. V shed 8 bases, J shed 10 bases, and the junction held 12 bases outside the gene matches. The CDR3 sequence: CASLGRDRGLREQFF. The CDR3 DNA reads as TGTGCCAGCCTCGGGCGGGACAGGGGGCTTCGGGAGCAGTTCTTC.

The chain is built from TRBV12-3 or TRBV12-4 and TRBJ1-1, with D possibly being TRBD1 (5 bases). The CDR3 is made up of 13 amino acids. V lost 2 bases to trimming and J lost 10 bases, with 14 bases between them. The DNA of the CDR3 is TGTGCCAGCAGTTTATTATTGGGGACCTCAGCTTTCTTT. Protein sequence: CASSLLLGTSAFF.

This clonotype was picked up a small number of times. A much larger clone is a single base away; this may be a read error. This chain links TRBV7-2 with TRBJ2-3; D ambiguous. CDR3 length: 12 amino acids. V lost 4 bases and J 4 bases, leaving 6 bases between the germline ends. The germline V gene has CDR1 SGHTA and CDR2 FQGNSA. CDR3 DNA sequence: TGTGCCAGCAGCTGGCCCGCAGATACGCAGTATTTT. Its translation: CASSWPADTQYF.

Only a few counts were recorded for this clonotype. V is TRBV6-5 and J is TRBJ2-4; D is possibly TRBD1 or TRBD2 (6 bases each). CDR1 and CDR2 from the germline V gene are MNHEY and SVGAGI. CDR3 length: 18 residues. V dropped 3 bases and J dropped 5 bases, with 23 bases sitting between them. CDR3 residues: CASSYSWSGVGGQNIQYF. CDR3 DNA: TGTGCCAGCAGTTATTCCTGGTCGGGGGTGGGGGGCCAAAACATTCAGTACTTC.

This clonotype was picked up a small number of times. J is TRBJ2-1 and V is TRBV29-1; 9 bases fit TRBD1. With 3 bases clipped from V and 4 bases from J, the junction kept 4 bases outside the gene matches. The CDR3 has 14 amino acids. The germline gives CDR1 SQVTM, CDR2 ANQGSEA. The CDR3 bases are TGCAGCGTTGACGTACAGGGGGCTTACAATGAGCAGTTCTTC. This translates into CSVDVQGAYNEQFF.

Many counts were recorded for this clonotype. This chain uses TRBV7-2 with TRBJ1-2, with TRBD1 as a possible D gene (6 bases). Germline values: CDR1 SGHTA, CDR2 FQGNSA. V shed 5 bases and J shed 7 bases, with 20 bases lying between them. This CDR3 has 15 amino acids. CDR3 region: CASSPDSGGPSGYTF. DNA for the CDR3: TGTGCCAGCAGCCCAGATTCGGGGGGGCCCAGTGGCTACACCTTC.

The V call is TRBV5-1, the J call TRBJ2-1; D might be TRBD2 (5 bases). V lost 4 bases and J 0 bases, leaving 14 bases between the germline ends. This CDR3 is 16 amino acids long. Germline V gives CDR1 SGHRS, CDR2 YFSETQ. The CDR3, as DNA: TGCGCCAGCAGCACATTGAGCGGTAGCTCCTACAATGAGCAGTTCTTC. Its protein is CASSTLSGSSYNEQFF.

The J gene is TRBJ2-7, the V gene TRBV6-2 or TRBV6-3; the D gene is possibly TRBD2 (5 bases). V lost 8 bases, J lost 0 bases, and 17 bases lay in between. CDR3 length: 15 amino acids. Germline CDR1 and CDR2: MNHEY and SVGEGT. CDR3 protein: CASRAAGGSSYEQYV. Written as DNA, the CDR3 is TGTGCCAGCCGTGCTGCGGGTGGGAGCTCCTACGAGCAGTACGTC.

This clonotype was recorded many times. The chain is built from TRBV7-3 and TRBJ1-2, with D possibly matching TRBD1 (6 bases). This CDR3 region has 15 residues. The V end lost 4 bases, the J end lost 2 bases, and 14 bases lay between the germline ends. Germline-derived CDR1 and CDR2 are SGHTA and FQGTGA. The CDR3 reads CASSSRGSLNYGYTF. CDR3 coding DNA: TGTGCCAGCAGCTCCAGGGGTTCCCTAAACTATGGCTACACCTTC.

The V gene is TRBV28, the J gene TRBJ1-6; possibly TRBD1 for D (5 bases). Germline V lookup: CDR1 MDHEN, CDR2 SYDVKM. Trimming removed 7 bases from V and 6 bases from J, with 16 bases in between. The length of the CDR3 is 15 residues. In nucleotides, the CDR3 is TGTGCCAGCACTATTAGGGAGCAGGGTAATTCACCCCTCCACTTT. It translates to CASTIREQGNSPLHF.

The chain links TRBV28 to TRBJ2-7, with 8 positions matching TRBD1. V lost 6 bases, J lost 4 bases, and 5 bases stayed unmatched. The CDR3 extends over 13 amino acids. Germline-derived CDR1 and CDR2 are MDHEN and SYDVKM. The CDR3 DNA reads as TGTGCCAGCAGAACCAGGGGGCGATACGAGCAGTACTTC. Amino acid sequence: CASRTRGRYEQYF.

The V and J genes are TRBV9 and TRBJ1-3; 7 bases fit TRBD1. CDR1 SGDLS and CDR2 YYNGEE come from the germline V gene. Trimming at V came to 4 bases and at J to 2 bases, leaving 9 bases not matched to a gene. The length of the CDR3 is 16 residues. The CDR3 reads CASSPPGGGPGNTIYF. In DNA form, the CDR3 reads TGTGCCAGCAGCCCCCCAGGAGGGGGCCCTGGAAACACCATATATTTT.

The rearrangement joins TRBV29-1 to TRBJ2-5; 7 bases match TRBD1. The CDR3 sequence is 13 residues long. V lost 3 bases and J lost 4; bases outside the gene matches: 5. Germline V lookup: CDR1 SQVTM, CDR2 ANQGSEA. CDR3 DNA: TGCAGCGTTGACCGACAGGGACCAGAGACCCAGTACTTC. Protein: CSVDRQGPETQYF.